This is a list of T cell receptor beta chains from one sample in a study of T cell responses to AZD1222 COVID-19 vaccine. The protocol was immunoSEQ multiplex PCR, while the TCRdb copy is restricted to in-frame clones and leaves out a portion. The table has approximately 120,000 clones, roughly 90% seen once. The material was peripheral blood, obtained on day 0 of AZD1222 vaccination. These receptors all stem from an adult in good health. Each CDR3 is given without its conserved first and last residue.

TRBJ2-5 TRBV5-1 ASSLSLTGGTQY
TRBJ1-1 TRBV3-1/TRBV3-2 ASSQGGQGAERTEAF
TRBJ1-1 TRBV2 ASQEGGPTEAF
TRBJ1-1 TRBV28 ASIEYADSSTEAF
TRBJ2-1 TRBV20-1 SASGPTQF
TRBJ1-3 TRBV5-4 ASSLPQGISGNTIY
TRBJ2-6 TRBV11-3 ASAFLSGANVLT
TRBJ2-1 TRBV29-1 SVRPGLASNEQF
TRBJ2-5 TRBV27 ASRPMGSETQY
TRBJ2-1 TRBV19 ASTLRDEQF
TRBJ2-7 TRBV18 ASSPWPASEQY
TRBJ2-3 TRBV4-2 ASSQVAGPRTDTQY